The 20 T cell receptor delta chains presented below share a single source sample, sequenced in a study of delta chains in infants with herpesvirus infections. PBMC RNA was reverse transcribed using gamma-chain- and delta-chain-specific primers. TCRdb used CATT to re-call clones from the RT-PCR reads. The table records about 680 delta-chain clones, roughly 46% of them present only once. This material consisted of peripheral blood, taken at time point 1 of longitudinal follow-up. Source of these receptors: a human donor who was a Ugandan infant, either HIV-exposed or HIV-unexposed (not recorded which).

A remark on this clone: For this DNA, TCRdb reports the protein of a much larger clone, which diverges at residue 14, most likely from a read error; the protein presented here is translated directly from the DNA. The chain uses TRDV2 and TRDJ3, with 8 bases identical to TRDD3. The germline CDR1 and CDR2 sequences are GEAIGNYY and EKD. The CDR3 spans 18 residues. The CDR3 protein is CACDSTGGSSWDTQQMFF. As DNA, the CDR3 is TGTGCCTGTGATTCTACTGGGGGGTCCTCCTGGGACACCCAACAGATGTTTTTC.

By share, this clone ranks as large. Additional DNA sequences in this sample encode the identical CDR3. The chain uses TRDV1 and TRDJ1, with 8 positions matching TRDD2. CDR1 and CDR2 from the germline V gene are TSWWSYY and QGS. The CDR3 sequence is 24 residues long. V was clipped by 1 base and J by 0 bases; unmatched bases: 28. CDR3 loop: CALGEHDFLLTSTGSKRYTDKLIF. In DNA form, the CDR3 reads TGTGCTCTTGGGGAACATGACTTCCTACTTACCAGTACTGGTTCCAAGAGGTACACCGATAAACTCATCTTT.

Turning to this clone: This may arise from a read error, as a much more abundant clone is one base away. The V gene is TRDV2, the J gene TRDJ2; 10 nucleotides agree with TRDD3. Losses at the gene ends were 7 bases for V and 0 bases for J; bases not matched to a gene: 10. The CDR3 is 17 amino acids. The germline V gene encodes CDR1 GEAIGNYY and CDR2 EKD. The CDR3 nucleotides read TGTGCCTGCGATTTACTGGGGGATCCCACTTTGACAGCACAACTCTTCTTT. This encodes CACDLLGDPTLTAQLFF.

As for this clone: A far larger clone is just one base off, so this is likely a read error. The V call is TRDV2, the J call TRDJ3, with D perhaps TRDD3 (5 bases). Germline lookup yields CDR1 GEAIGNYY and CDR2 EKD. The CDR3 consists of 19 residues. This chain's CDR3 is CACNTADKGFTWDTRQMFF. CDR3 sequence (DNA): TGTGCCTGTAACACCGCGGATAAGGGTTTCACCTGGGACACCCGACAGATGTTTTTC.

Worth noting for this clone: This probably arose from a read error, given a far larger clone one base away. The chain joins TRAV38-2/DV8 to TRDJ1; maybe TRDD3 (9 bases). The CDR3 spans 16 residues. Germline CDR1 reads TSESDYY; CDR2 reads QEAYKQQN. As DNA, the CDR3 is TGTGCTTATAGATGCTTCCTACGGGGGGATACAGATAACCTCATCTTT. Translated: CAYRCFLRGDTDNLIF.

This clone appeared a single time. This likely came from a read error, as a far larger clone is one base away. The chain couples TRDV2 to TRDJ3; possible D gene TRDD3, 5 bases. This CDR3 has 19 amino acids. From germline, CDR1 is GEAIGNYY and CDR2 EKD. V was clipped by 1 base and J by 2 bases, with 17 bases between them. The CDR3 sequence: CACDTVGLSHPWDTRQMFF. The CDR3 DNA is TGTGCCTGTGACACTGTGGGGCTCTCCCATCCCTGGGACACCCGACAGATGTTTTTC.

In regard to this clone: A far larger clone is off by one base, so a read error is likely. CDR3 in DNA: TGTGCTCTTGGGGAACTAAACCTGGATACCGATAAACTCATCTTT. It translates to CALGELNLDTDKLIF. The gene calls are TRDV1 and TRDJ1, with D unresolved. Germline values: CDR1 TSWWSYY, CDR2 QGS. This CDR3 region has 15 residues. Between the trimmed V and J ends, which lost 0 bases and 2 bases, there was a span of 10 bases.

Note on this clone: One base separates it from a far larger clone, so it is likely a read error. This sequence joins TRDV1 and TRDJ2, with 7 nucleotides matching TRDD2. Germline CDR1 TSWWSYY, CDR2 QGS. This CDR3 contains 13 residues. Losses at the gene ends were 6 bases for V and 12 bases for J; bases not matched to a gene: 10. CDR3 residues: CALGFLLNDKLFF. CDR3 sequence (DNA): TGTGCTCTTGGATTCCTACTGAACGATAAACTCTTCTTT.

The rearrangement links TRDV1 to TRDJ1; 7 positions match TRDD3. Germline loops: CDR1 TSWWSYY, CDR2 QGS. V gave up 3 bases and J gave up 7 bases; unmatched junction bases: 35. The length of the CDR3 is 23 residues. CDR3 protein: CALGDPRRPVRNRLGWDRGKLIF. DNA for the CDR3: TGTGCTCTTGGGGATCCCCGTAGACCGGTTCGTAATCGACTGGGGTGGGATAGGGGTAAACTCATCTTT.

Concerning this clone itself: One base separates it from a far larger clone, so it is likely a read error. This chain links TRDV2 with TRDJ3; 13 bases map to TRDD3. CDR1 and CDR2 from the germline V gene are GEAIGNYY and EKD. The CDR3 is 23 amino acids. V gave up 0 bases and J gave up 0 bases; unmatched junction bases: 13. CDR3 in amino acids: CACDTVLGDTRAKSSWDTRQMFF. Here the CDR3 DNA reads TGTGCCTGTGACACCGTACTGGGGGATACGCGCGCGAAAAGCTCCTGGGACACCCGACAGATGTTTTTC.

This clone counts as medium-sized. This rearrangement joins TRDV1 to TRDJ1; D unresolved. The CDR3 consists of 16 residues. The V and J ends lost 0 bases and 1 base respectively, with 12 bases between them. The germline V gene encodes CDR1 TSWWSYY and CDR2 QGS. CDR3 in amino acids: CALGELPVLFTDKLIF. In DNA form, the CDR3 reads TGTGCTCTTGGGGAACTTCCTGTACTGTTCACCGATAAACTCATCTTT.

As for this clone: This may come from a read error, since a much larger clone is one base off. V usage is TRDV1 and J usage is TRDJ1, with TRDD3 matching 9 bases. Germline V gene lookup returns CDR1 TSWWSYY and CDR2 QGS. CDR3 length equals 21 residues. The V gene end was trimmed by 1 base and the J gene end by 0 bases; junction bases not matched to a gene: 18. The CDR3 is CALGEQPGKGDTNYDTDKLIF. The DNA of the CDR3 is TGTGCTCTTGGGGAACAGCCAGGAAAGGGGGATACAAACTACGACACCGATAAACTCATCTTT.

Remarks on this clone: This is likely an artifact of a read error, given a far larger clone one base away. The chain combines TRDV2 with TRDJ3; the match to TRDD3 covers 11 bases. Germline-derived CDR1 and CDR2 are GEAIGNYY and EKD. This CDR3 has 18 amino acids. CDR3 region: CARDVLGDSSWDTRQMFF. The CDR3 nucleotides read TGTGCCCGTGACGTACTGGGGGATAGCTCCTGGGACACCCGACAGATGTTTTTC.

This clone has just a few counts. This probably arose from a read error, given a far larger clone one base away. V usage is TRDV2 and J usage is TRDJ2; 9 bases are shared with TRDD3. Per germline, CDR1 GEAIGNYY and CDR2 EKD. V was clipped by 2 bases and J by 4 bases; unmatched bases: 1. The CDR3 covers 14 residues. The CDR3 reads CACDILGETAQLFF. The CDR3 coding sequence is TGTGCCTGTGACATACTGGGGGAGACAGCACAACTCTTCTTT.

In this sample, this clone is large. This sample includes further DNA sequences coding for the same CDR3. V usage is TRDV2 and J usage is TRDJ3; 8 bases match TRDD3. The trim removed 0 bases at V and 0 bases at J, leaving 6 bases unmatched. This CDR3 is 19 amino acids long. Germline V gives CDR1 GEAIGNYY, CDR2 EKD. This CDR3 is CACDTVGIRSSWDTRQMFF. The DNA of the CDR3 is TGTGCCTGTGACACCGTCGGGATACGTAGCTCCTGGGACACCCGACAGATGTTTTTC.

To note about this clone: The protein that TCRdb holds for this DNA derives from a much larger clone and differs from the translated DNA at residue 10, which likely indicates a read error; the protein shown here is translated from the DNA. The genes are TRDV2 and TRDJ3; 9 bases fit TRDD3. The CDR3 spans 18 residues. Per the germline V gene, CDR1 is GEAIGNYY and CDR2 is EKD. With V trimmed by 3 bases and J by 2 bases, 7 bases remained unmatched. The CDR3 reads CACDVLGENAWDTRQMFF. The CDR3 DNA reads TGTGCCTGTGACGTACTGGGGGAAAACGCCTGGGACACCCGACAGATGTTTTTC.

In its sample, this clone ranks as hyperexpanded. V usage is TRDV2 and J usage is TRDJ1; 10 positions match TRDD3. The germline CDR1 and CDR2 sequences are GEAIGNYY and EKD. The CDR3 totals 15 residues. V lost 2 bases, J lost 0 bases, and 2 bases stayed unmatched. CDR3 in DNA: TGTGCCTGTGACAGTACTGGGGGATACACCGATAAACTCATCTTT. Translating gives CACDSTGGYTDKLIF.

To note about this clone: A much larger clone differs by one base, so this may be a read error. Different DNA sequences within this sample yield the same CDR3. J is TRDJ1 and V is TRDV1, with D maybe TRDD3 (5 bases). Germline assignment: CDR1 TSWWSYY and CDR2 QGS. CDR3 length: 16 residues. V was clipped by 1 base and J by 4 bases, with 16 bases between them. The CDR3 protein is CALGEPGFPPHDKLIF. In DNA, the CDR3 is TGTGCTCTTGGGGAACCGGGATTTCCCCCTCACGATAAACTCATCTTT.

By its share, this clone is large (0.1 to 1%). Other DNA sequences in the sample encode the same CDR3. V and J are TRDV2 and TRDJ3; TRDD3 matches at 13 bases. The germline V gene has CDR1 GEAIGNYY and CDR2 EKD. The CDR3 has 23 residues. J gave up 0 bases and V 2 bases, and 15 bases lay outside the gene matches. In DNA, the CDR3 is TGTGCCTGTGACAGCGTACTGGGGGATACGCGCGCGAAAAGCTCCTGGGACACCCGACAGATGTTTTTC. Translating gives CACDSVLGDTRAKSSWDTRQMFF.

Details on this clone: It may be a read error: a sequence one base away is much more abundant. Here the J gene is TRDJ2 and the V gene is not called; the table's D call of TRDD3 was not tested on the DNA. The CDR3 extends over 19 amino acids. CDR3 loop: CARGEEVWSGDYEDAQLFF. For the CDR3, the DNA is TGTGCTCGTGGGGAAGAAGTTTGGTCCGGGGATTATGAGGACGCACAACTCTTCTTT.